This is a list of T cell receptor beta chains from one sample in a study of cytomegalovirus exposure and HLA in healthy donors. Only in-frame clones appear in the TCRdb table, and some are missing; sequencing was by immunoSEQ multiplex PCR. In all, the sample yields roughly 190,000 clones. Source material: PBMCs. The receptors here all came from a man aged 25 to 40 in good health and CMV-seronegative. Both conserved end residues are part of each CDR3. D genes are given only for firm matches.

V	D	J	DNA	CDR3
TRBV29-1	NA	TRBJ2-5	TGCAGCGCTCAGAGCGGGGAGACCCAGTACTTC	CSAQSGETQYF
TRBV7-8	TRBD2	TRBJ2-7	TGTGCCAGCAGACTAGCGGGAGGGCCCGCCTACGAGCAGTACTTC	CASRLAGGPAYEQYF
TRBV5-1	NA	TRBJ2-1	TGCGCCAGCAGCTTGGCCACCTACAATGAGCAGTTCTTC	CASSLATYNEQFF
TRBV25-1	NA	TRBJ1-2	TGTGCCAGCAGTGAAGGCGGGGGCAATGGCTACACCTTC	CASSEGGGNGYTF
TRBV2	TRBD1	TRBJ1-5	TGTGCCAGCAGTGATTCAGGGGGCGGGAATCAGCCCCAGCATTTT	CASSDSGGGNQPQHF
TRBV15	TRBD1	TRBJ2-5	TGTGCCACCAGCAGAACGAAAGGACAGGTCGGAGAGACCCAGTACTTC	CATSRTKGQVGETQYF
TRBV7-8	NA	TRBJ2-7	TGTGCCAGCAGTTATCAGGGAACCGAGCAGTACTTC	CASSYQGTEQYF
TRBV4-2	TRBD2	TRBJ2-5	TGTGCCAGCAGCCAGAACCCTGGACTAGCGGTTTACCAAGAGACCCAGTACTTC	CASSQNPGLAVYQETQYF
TRBV5-1	NA	TRBJ2-7	TGCGCCAGCAGCTTAGCGGCAGGGGATTACGAGCAGTACTTC	CASSLAAGDYEQYF
TRBV5-1	TRBD1	TRBJ1-6	TGCGCCAGCAGCCCGGGACAGGAGAATTCACCCCTCCACTTT	CASSPGQENSPLHF
TRBV29-1	TRBD1	TRBJ2-5	TGCAGCGGGGGACAGGGGTTGGGGGAGACCCAGTACTTC	CSGGQGLGETQYF
TRBV5-4	NA	TRBJ1-4	TGTGCCAGCAGCTACCCGACAGCGGGCGTTGCAACTAATGAAAAACTGTTTTTT	CASSYPTAGVATNEKLFF
TRBV4-3	TRBD1	TRBJ2-1	TGCGCCAGCAGCCAGTCGATGGGACAGGGGGCACCGTTCTTC	CASSQSMGQGAPFF
TRBV19	NA	TRBJ2-7	TGTGCCAGTAGCGGGAAGGGGGTGGGCGAGCAGTACTTC	CASSGKGVGEQYF
TRBV4-3	NA	TRBJ1-6	TGCGCCAGCAGCCAAGATCGGGGTTCACCCCTCCACTTT	CASSQDRGSPLHF
TRBV18	TRBD2	TRBJ2-1	TGTGCCAGCTTACGGGGAGCGGGAGGGCGAGTGAATGAGCAGTTCTTC	CASLRGAGGRVNEQFF
TRBV15	NA	TRBJ1-5	TGTGCCACCAGCAGAGATCGGGGGGGACCACTGCCCCAGCATTTT	CATSRDRGGPLPQHF
TRBV5-1	NA	TRBJ1-2	TGCGCCAGCAGTGACGGGTATGGCTACACCTTC	CASSDGYGYTF
TRBV29-1	NA	TRBJ1-1	TGCAGCGTTGAATTCCGGGAAACTGAAGCTTTCTTT	CSVEFRETEAFF
TRBV2	NA	TRBJ2-1	TGTGCCAGCAGTGAACTAGCCGCGGCGGGCGGTGAGCAGTTCTTC	CASSELAAAGGEQFF
TRBV13	TRBD1	TRBJ1-2	TGTGCCAGCAGGATCGGGACAGTCGGGGGCTACACCTTC	CASRIGTVGGYTF
TRBV9	TRBD1	TRBJ2-7	TGTGCCAGCAGCGTAGGGACAGGGGGACAACTCCCCTACGAGCAGTACTTC	CASSVGTGGQLPYEQYF
TRBV7-9	NA	TRBJ1-5	TGTGCCAGCAGCTTCACAGGTAGCAATCAGCCCCAGCATTTT	CASSFTGSNQPQHF
TRBV13	TRBD2	TRBJ2-7	TGTGCCAGCAGCTACCGGGGGGGCGGGGGCGGCGAGCAGTACTTC	CASSYRGGGGGEQYF
TRBV2	NA	TRBJ2-7	TGTGCCAGCACCCTGGACTACCTCTCCTACGAGCAGTACTTC	CASTLDYLSYEQYF
TRBV29-1	TRBD1	TRBJ1-4	TGCAGCGTTTCAGGACAGGGTGGGAGGGGTAATGAAAAACTGTTTTTT	CSVSGQGGRGNEKLFF
TRBV5-1	TRBD2	TRBJ2-5	TGCGCCAGCAGCCGAGGGACTAGACAAGAGACCCAGTACTTC	CASSRGTRQETQYF
TRBV2	TRBD2	TRBJ2-1	TGTGCCAGCGGTCGGCGGGAGGGTCCGGGCAATGAGCAGTTCTTC	CASGRREGPGNEQFF
TRBV5-1	TRBD2	TRBJ2-1	TGCGCCAGCAGCTTAATACGGGAGGGGAATGAGCAGTTCTTC	CASSLIREGNEQFF
TRBV21-1	NA	TRBJ2-2	TGTGCCAGCAGCAAAGCGAGGTGCACCGGGGAGCTGTTTTTT	CASSKARCTGELFF
TRBV18	TRBD1	TRBJ2-5	TGTGCCAGCTCACCGATGGACAGGGTTGTAGAGACCCAGTACTTC	CASSPMDRVVETQYF
TRBV9	NA	TRBJ1-4	TGTGCCAGCAGCCCCCGACAGTCCGCTAATGAAAAACTGTTTTTT	CASSPRQSANEKLFF
TRBV7-9	NA	TRBJ2-3	TGTGCCAGCAGCTTAGTAGCGGAAATCACAGATACGCAGTATTTT	CASSLVAEITDTQYF
TRBV25-1	TRBD2	TRBJ2-7	TGTGCCAGCAGTGAATCACTGACTAGCGGGATGTACGAGCAGTACTTC	CASSESLTSGMYEQYF
TRBV28	TRBD1	TRBJ1-1	TGTGCCAGCAGTTATCAGGGGGCTGAGGACACTGAAGCTTTCTTT	CASSYQGAEDTEAFF
TRBV5-6	NA	TRBJ2-1	TGTGCCAGCAGTCCGTGGGGGGATGAGCAGTTCTTC	CASSPWGDEQFF
TRBV5-1	NA	TRBJ1-6	TGCGCCAGCAGCTTGGGGATTGTTGGTGACAGCGATTATTCACCCCTCCACTTT	CASSLGIVGDSDYSPLHF
TRBV27	NA	TRBJ2-5	TGTGCCAGCAGTTTTAACAGGGGGGGGCAAGAGACCCAGTACTTC	CASSFNRGGQETQYF
TRBV19	NA	TRBJ1-1	TGTGCCAGTAGCGGACACCTGAACACTGAAGCTTTCTTT	CASSGHLNTEAFF
TRBV4-1	TRBD1	TRBJ1-2	TGCGCCAGCAGCCACGACTCTCAGGGGGCTCTTGGCTACACCTTC	CASSHDSQGALGYTF
TRBV9	TRBD1	TRBJ2-7	TGTGCCAGCAGCAAACAGGGGGCGTCCTACGAGCAGTACTTC	CASSKQGASYEQYF
TRBV10-3	TRBD1	TRBJ1-1	TGTGCCATCAGCCCACAGGGGAGTATCACTGAAGCTTTCTTT	CAISPQGSITEAFF
TRBV30	NA	TRBJ1-2	TGTGCCTGGAGTTATAGGACAGATGGCTACACCTTC	CAWSYRTDGYTF
TRBV9	NA	TRBJ2-3	TGTGCCAGCCGGGGGGCGAGCACAGATACGCAGTATTTT	CASRGASTDTQYF
TRBV5-5	NA	TRBJ1-1	TGTGCCAGCAGCCCGACGGGTTCGAACACTGAAGCTTTCTTT	CASSPTGSNTEAFF
TRBV5-1	TRBD1	TRBJ2-1	TGCGCCAGCCTTCCCACTCCGGGACAGGATTACAATGAGCAGTTCTTC	CASLPTPGQDYNEQFF
TRBV5-8	NA	TRBJ1-6	TGTGCCAGCAGCCCTGGGATCAGGACAACTCGCTCACCCCTCCACTTT	CASSPGIRTTRSPLHF
TRBV5-4	NA	TRBJ1-1	TGTGCCAGCAGCTCGACACCGGACAGAATGAACACTGAAGCTTTCTTT	CASSSTPDRMNTEAFF
TRBV20-1	TRBD1	TRBJ2-7	TGCAGTGCCCTGGGACAGCACGAGCAGTACTTC	CSALGQHEQYF
TRBV27	TRBD2	TRBJ2-5	TGTGCCAGCAGTTCTCATTTCGGACTAGCGGGAGTCAGGGAGACCCAGTACTTC	CASSSHFGLAGVRETQYF
TRBV30	NA	TRBJ2-7	TGTGCCTCCCCCAGGGCAGGGGGGACCTACGAGCAGTACTTC	CASPRAGGTYEQYF
TRBV7-2	TRBD2	TRBJ2-1	TGTGCCAGCAGCTCCCCGCGCGGGGGGTCCAATGAGCAGTTCTTC	CASSSPRGGSNEQFF
TRBV28	NA	TRBJ2-3	TGTGCCAGCAGTTTAGGGGACTTTTCTGATACGCAGTATTTT	CASSLGDFSDTQYF
TRBV5-1	NA	TRBJ2-7	TGCGCCAGCAGCTTGGACTACGAGCAGTACTTC	CASSLDYEQYF
TRBV7-7	NA	TRBJ2-7	TGTGCCAGCAGCCCAGGGGTCTCCTACGAGCAGTACTTC	CASSPGVSYEQYF
TRBV5-1	NA	TRBJ1-2	TGCGCCAGCAGCCGTGCGGGGGGGGAAGCGGCCTATGGCTACACCTTC	CASSRAGGEAAYGYTF
TRBV10-3	TRBD1	TRBJ1-1	TGTGCCATCAACCAGGGGGGTCTCACTGAAGCTTTCTTT	CAINQGGLTEAFF
TRBV29-1	NA	TRBJ1-1	TGCAGCGGGACCGGGAGGGCTGAAGCTTTCTTT	CSGTGRAEAFF
TRBV27	TRBD1	TRBJ2-2	TGTGCCAGCAGCCCCGGGACAGGGGGCTCCGGGGAGCTGTTTTTT	CASSPGTGGSGELFF
TRBV10-3	NA	TRBJ2-3	TGTGCCATCAGTGAGTCTGGTGGGGGGGCGAGGACAGATACGCAGTATTTT	CAISESGGGARTDTQYF